This TCR beta chain was recovered during a study of cytomegalovirus exposure and HLA in healthy donors (dated 2017 in TCRdb). Describing the broader study: The 500 to 800 repertoires of the first cohort and the roughly 110 validation repertoires were produced on the same platform, according to a later analysis. The study aimed to test whether signatures of past pathogen exposure could be identified by cataloging public T cell receptors. In addition to the first cohort of 650 to 750 subjects, a separate validation cohort of about 120 different subjects was used. To predict cytomegalovirus infection status, the study brought together high-throughput TCR immunosequencing, statistical association of individual TCRs with disease status, and machine learning.

CDR1 and CDR2 are read off the germline V gene as SGHRS and YFSETQ. V loses 4 bases of germline sequence and J loses 5 bases, and the interval between the two ends is 21 bases. Its CDR3 holds 16 amino acids, cysteine through phenylalanine. The sequence is cut down to CDR3 DNA, 48 bases in frame from base 1. On this clone: Its specific antigen is unknown. No much larger clone is present one base from it, and per-base qualities are unavailable.

Libraries were built with the immunoSEQ multiplex PCR assay. The authors' pipeline ran thus. To diagnose cytomegalovirus status from the catalog of TCR beta chain sequences, a statistical classification framework was built. Not all clones reach the TCRdb copy of this immuneACCESS table, which keeps in-frame sequences only. Checked studies attribute under half of the gap to unresolved V genes and leave the rest unexplained. Clonal size and the V and J genes are those of that table, whereas D and trimming came from the DNA. In this sample the table shows about 150,000 clones, about 87% of which occur a single time. Jointly, the top ten make up less than 5.5% of the sample. Summary of the overall study and its limitations: All 120 or so repertoires were used to score co-occurrence in the validation cohort in a later analysis, because that analysis had no HLA typing for the cohort. It was suggested by the authors that the approach could potentially be generalized to other disease states and immunological phenotypes. Three of the identified cytomegalovirus-associated TCR beta chains were confirmed in vitro to be specific for cytomegalovirus antigens. Of the cluster scores, approximately 95% were above 0 in a later analysis, which found that TCRs clustered in the first cohort also tended to co-occur in the 95 to 150 validation repertoires. Most TCR sequences were seen in very few donors, while some public TCRs were found in many individuals. The study listed approximately 150 TCR beta chains as associated with cytomegalovirus. The classifier was reported to diagnose cytomegalovirus status with high specificity and sensitivity in both the original and validation cohorts.

Donors formed part of the validation cohort, which comprised 120 subjects and was distinct from the first cohort of several hundred subjects. Input material: PBMCs. The receptor was derived from a man younger than 35 in good health and CMV-seropositive. In this chain, TRBV5-1 is recombined with TRBJ1-2, and the D gene may be TRBD1, 5 bases matching. The sequenced DNA is TGCGCCAGCAGCCCGCTTACGGGGGGGACGGGATATGGCTACACCTTC. The encoded protein is CASSPLTGGTGYGYTF.